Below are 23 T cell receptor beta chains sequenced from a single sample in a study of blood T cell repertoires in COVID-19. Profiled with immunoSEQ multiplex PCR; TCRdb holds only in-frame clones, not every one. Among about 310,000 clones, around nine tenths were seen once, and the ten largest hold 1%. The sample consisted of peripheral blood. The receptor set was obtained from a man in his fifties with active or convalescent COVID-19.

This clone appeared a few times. The CDR3 DNA reads as TGTGCCAGCAGCTTCGGACTCGACCACGAGCAGTTCTTC. It translates to CASSFGLDHEQFF. This chain uses TRBV7-3 with TRBJ2-1; TRBD2 might be the D (5 bases). Looked up from germline, CDR1 is SGHTA and CDR2 is FQGTGA. The V end was cut by 3 bases, the J end by 10 bases, with 13 bases between. The CDR3 spans 13 residues.

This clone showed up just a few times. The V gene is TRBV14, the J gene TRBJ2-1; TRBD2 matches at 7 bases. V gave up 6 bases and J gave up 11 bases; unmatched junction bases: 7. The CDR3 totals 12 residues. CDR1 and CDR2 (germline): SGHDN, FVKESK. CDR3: CASSGLAGKQFF. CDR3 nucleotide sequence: TGTGCCAGCAGTGGATTAGCGGGTAAGCAGTTCTTC.

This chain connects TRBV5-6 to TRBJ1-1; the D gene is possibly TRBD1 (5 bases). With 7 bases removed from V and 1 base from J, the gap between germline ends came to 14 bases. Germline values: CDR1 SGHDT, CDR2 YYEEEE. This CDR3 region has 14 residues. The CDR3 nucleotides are TGTGCCAGCCTACGGCAGGGCTGGAACACTGAAGCTTTCTTT. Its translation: CASLRQGWNTEAFF.

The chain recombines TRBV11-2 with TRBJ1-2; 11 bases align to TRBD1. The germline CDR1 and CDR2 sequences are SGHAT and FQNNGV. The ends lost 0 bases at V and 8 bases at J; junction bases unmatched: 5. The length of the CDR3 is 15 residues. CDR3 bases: TGTGCCAGCAGCTTAGATGGACAGGGGGCTAGAGGCTACACCTTC. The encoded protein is CASSLDGQGARGYTF.

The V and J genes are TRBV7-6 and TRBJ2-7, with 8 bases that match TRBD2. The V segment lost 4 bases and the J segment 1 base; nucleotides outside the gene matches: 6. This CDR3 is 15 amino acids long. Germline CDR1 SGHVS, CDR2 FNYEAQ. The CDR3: CASSYTSGYSYEQYF. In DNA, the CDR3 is TGTGCCAGCAGCTATACTAGCGGTTATTCCTACGAGCAGTACTTC.

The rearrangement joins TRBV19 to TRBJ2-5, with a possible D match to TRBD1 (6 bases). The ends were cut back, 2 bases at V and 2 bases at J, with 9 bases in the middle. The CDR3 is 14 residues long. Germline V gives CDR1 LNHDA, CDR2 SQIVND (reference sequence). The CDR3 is CASSIRGSQETQYF. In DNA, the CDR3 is TGTGCCAGTAGTATAAGGGGGTCACAAGAGACCCAGTACTTC.

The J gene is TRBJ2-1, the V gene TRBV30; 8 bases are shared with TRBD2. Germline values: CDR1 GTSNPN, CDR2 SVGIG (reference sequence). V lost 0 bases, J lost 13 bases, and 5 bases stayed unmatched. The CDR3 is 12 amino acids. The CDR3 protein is CAWSVRGGKQFF. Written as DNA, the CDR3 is TGTGCCTGGAGTGTACGGGGGGGCAAACAGTTCTTC.

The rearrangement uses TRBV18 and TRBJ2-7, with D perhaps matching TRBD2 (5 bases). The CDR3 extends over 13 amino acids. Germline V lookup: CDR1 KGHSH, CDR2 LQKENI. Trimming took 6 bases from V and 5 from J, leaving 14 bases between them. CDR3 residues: CASSTREMDEQYF. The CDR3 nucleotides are TGTGCCAGCTCTACCCGGGAAATGGACGAGCAGTACTTC.

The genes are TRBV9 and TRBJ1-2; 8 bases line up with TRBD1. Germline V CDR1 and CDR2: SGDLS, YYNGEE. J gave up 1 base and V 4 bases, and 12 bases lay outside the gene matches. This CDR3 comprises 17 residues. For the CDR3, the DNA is TGTGCCAGCAGCACGGACAGGGTGTACCCCTTTAACTATGGCTACACCTTC. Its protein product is CASSTDRVYPFNYGYTF.

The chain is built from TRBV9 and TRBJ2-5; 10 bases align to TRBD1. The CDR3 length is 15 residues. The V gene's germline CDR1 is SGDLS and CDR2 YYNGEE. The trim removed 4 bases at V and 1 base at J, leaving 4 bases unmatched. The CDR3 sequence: CASSRQGAFQETQYF. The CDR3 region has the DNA TGTGCCAGCAGCCGACAGGGGGCATTCCAAGAGACCCAGTACTTC.

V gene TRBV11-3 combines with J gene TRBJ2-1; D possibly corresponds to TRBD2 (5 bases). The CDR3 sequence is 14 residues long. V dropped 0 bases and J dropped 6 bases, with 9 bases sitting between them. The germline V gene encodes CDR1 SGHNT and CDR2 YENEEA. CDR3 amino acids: CASSLDPSSNEQFF. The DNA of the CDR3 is TGTGCCAGCAGCTTAGACCCTAGCTCCAATGAGCAGTTCTTC.

Here the CDR3 reads CASRSAGPNYGYTF. DNA of the CDR3: TGTGCCAGCAGATCAGCGGGTCCTAACTATGGCTACACCTTC. The chain is built from TRBV28 and TRBJ1-2, with D unclear. The CDR3 consists of 14 residues. Germline values: CDR1 MDHEN, CDR2 SYDVKM. Between the trimmed V and J ends, which lost 6 bases and 0 bases, there was a span of 11 bases.

The CDR3 nucleotides are TGTGCCAGCACTTGGGACGGGGGTAATTCACCCCTCCACTTT. Protein product: CASTWDGGNSPLHF. The V gene is TRBV2, the J gene TRBJ1-6; TRBD1 is a possible D gene (5 bases). The ends were cut back, 7 bases at V and 6 bases at J, with 13 bases in the middle. Germline CDR1 reads SNHLY; CDR2 reads FYNNEI. The CDR3 sequence is 14 residues long.

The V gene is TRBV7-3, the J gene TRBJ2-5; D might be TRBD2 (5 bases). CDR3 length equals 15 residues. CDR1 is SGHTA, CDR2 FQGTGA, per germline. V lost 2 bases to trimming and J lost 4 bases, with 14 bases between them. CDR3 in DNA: TGTGCCAGCAGCTTATCCCCCGGGAATCTAGAGACCCAGTACTTC. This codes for CASSLSPGNLETQYF.

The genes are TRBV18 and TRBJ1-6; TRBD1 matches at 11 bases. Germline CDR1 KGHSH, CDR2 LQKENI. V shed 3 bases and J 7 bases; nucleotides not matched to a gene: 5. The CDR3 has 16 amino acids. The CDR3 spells CASSPGQGALNSPLHF. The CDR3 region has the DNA TGTGCCAGCTCACCCGGACAGGGGGCCTTAAATTCACCCCTCCACTTT.

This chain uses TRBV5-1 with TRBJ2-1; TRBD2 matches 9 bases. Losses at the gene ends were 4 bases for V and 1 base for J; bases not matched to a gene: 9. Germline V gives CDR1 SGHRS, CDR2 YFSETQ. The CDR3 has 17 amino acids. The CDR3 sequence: CASSPRTSATSYNEQFF. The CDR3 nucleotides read TGCGCCAGCAGCCCCCGGACTAGCGCGACGTCCTACAATGAGCAGTTCTTC.

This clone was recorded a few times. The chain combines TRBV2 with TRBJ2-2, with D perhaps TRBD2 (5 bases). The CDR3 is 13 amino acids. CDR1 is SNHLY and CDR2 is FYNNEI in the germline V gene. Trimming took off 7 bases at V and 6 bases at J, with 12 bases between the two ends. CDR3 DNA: TGTGCCAGCAAAGGTATCGGGGCCGGGGAGCTGTTTTTT. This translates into CASKGIGAGELFF. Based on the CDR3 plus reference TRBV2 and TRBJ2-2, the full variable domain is EPEVTQTPSHQVTQMGQEVILRCVPISNHLYFYWYRQILGQKVEFLVSFYNNEISEKSEIFDDQFSVERPDGSNFTLKIRSTKLEDSAMYFCASKGIGAGELFFGEGSRLTVL.

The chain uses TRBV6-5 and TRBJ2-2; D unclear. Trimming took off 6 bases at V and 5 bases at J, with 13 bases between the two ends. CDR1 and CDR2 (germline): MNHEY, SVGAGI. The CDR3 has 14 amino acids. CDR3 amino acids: CASRALQATGELFF. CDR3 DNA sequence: TGTGCCAGCAGGGCCCTACAAGCGACCGGGGAGCTGTTTTTT.

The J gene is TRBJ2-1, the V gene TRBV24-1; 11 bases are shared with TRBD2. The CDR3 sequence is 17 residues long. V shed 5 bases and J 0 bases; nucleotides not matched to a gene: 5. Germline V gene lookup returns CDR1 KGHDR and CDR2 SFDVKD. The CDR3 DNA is TGTGCCACCAGTGCCATAGCGGGAGGGCCCTCCTACAATGAGCAGTTCTTC. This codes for CATSAIAGGPSYNEQFF.

The CDR3 DNA reads TGTGCCAGCAGCCCAGGGGCAGGGGGCGGTTCGGGCACAGATACGCAGTATTTT. This gives the protein CASSPGAGGGSGTDTQYF. The chain employs TRBV7-2 and TRBJ2-3; TRBD1 matches at 8 bases. V was clipped by 5 bases and J by 1 base; unmatched bases: 14. CDR1 SGHTA and CDR2 FQGNSA come from the germline V gene. The CDR3 runs to 18 residues.

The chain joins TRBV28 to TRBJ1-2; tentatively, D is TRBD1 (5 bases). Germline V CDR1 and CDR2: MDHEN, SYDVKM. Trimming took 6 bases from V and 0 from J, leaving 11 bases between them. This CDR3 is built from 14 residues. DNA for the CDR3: TGTGCCAGCAGCCGGGGGGGGTCTAACTATGGCTACACCTTC. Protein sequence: CASSRGGSNYGYTF.

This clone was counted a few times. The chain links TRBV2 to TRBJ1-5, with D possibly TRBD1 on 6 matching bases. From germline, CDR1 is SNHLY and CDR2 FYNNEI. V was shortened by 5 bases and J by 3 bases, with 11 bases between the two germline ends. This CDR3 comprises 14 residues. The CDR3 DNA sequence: TGTGCCAGCAGTCTCGGGACACTCAATCAGCCCCAGCATTTT. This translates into CASSLGTLNQPQHF.

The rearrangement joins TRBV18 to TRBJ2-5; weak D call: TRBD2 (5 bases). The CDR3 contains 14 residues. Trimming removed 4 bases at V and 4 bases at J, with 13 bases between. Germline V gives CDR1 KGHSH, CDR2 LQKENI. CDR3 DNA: TGTGCCAGCTCACTCACTGAGGGTCGAGAGACCCAGTACTTC. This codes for CASSLTEGRETQYF.